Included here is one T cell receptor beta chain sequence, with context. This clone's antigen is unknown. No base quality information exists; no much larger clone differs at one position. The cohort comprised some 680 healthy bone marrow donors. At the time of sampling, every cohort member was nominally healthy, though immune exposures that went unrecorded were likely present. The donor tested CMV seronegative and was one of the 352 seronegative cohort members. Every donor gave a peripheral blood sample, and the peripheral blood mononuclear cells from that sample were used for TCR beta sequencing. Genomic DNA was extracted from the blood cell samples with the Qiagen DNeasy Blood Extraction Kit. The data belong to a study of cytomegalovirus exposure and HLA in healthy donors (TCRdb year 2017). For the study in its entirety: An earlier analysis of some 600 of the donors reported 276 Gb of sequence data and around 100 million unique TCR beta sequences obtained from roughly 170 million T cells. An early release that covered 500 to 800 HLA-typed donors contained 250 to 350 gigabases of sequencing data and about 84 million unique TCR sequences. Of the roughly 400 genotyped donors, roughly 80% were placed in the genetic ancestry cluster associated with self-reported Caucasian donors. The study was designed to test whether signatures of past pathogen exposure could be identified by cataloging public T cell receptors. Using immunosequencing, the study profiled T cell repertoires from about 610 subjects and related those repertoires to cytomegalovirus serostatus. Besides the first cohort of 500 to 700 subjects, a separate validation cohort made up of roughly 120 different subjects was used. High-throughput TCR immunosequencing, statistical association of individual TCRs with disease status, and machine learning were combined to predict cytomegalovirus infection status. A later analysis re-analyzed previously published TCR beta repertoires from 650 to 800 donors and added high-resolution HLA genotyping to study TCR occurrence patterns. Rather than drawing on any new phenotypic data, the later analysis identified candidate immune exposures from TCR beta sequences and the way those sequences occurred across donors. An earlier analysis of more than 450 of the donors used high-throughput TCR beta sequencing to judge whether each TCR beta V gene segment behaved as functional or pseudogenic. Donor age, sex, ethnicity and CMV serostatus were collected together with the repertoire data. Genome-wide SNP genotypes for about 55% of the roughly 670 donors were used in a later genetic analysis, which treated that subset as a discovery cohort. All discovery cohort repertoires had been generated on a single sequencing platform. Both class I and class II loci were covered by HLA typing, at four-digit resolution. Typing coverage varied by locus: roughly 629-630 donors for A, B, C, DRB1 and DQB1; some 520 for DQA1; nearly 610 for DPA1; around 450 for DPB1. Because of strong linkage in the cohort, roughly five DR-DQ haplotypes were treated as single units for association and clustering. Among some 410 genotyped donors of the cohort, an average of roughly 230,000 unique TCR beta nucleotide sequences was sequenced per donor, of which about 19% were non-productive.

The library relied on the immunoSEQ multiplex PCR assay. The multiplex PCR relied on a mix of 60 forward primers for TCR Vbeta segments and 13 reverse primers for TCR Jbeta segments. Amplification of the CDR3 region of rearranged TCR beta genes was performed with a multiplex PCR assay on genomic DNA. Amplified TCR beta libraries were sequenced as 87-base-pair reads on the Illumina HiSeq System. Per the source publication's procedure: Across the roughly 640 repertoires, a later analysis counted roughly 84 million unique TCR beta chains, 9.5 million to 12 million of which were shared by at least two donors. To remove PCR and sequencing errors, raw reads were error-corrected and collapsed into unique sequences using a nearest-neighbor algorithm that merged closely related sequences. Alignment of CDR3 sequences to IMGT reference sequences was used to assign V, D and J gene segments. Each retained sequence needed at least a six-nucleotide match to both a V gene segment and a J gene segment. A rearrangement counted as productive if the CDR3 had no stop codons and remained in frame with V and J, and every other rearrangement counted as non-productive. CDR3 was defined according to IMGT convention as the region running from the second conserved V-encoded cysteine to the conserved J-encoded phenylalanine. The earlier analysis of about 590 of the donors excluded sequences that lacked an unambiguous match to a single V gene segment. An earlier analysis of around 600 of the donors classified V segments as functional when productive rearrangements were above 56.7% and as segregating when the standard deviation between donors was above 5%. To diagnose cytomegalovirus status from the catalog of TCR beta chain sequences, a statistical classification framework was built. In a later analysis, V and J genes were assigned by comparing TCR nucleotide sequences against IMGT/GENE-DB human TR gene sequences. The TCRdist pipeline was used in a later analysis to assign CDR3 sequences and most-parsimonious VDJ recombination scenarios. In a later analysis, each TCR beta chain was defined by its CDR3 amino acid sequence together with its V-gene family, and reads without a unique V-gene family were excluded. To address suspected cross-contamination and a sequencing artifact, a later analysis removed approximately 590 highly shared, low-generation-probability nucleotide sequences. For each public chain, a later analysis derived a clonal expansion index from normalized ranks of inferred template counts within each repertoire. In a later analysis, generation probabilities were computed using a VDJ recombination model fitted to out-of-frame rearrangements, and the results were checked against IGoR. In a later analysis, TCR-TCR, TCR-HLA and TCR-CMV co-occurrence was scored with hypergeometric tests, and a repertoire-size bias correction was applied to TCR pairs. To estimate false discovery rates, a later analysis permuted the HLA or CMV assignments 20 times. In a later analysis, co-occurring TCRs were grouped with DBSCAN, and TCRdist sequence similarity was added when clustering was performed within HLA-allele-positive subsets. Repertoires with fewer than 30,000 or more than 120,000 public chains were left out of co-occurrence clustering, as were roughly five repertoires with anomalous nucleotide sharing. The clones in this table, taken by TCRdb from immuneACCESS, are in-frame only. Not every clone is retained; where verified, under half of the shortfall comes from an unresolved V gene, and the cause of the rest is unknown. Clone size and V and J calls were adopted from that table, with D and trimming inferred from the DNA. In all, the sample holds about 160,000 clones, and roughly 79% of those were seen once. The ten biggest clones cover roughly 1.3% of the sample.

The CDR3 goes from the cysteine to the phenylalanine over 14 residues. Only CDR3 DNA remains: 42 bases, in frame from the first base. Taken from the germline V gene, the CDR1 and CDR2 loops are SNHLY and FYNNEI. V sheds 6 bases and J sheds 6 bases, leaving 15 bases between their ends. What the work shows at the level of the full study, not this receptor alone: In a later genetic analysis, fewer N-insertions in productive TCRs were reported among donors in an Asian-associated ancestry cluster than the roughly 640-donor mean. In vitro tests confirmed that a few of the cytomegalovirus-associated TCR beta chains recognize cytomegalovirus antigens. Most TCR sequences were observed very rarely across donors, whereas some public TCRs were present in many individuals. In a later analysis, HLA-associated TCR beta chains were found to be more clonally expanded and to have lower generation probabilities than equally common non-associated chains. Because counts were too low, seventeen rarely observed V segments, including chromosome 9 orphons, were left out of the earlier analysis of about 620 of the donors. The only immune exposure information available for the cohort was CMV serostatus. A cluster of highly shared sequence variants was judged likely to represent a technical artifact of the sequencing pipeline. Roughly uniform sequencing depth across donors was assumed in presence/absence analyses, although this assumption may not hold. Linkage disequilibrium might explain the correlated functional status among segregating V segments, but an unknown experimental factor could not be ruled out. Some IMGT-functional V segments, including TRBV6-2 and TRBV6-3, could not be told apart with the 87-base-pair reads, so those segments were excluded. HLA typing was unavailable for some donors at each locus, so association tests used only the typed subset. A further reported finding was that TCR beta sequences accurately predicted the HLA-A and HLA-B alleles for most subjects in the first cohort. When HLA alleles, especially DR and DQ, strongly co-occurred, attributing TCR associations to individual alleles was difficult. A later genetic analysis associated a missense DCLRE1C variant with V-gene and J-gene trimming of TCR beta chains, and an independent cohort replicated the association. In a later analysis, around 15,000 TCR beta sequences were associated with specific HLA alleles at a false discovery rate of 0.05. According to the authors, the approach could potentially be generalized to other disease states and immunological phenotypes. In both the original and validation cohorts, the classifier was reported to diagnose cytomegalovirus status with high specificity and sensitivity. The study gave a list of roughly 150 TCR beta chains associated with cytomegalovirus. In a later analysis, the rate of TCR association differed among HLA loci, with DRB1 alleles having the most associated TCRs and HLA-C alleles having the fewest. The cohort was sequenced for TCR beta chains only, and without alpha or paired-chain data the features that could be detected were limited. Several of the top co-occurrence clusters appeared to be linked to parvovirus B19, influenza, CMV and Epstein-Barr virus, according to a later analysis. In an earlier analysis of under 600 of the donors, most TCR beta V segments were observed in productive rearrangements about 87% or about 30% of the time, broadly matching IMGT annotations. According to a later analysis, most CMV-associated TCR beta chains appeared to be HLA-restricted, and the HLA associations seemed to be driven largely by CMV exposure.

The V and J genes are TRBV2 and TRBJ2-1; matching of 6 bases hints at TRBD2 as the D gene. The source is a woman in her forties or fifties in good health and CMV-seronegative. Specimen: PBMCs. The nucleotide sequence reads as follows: TGTGCCAGCAGACGGGACTTTAGGTTCAATGAGCAGTTCTTC. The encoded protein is CASRRDFRFNEQFF.